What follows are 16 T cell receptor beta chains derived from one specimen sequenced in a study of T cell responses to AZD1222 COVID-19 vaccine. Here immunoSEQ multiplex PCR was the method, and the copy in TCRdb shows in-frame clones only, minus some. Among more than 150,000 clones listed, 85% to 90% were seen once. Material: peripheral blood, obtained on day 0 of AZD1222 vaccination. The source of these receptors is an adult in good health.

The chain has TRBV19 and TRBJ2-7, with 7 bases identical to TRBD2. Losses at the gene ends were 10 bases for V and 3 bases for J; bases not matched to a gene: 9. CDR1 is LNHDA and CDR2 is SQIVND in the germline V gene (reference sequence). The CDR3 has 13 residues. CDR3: CATRRPSGYEQYF. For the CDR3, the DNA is TGTGCCACCAGACGGCCTAGCGGCTACGAGCAGTACTTC.

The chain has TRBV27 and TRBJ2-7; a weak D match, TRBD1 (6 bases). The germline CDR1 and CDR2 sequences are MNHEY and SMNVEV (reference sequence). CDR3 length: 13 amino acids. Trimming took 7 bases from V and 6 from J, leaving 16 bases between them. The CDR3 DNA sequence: TGTGCCAGCACGGCGTCTGAAGGGGGCGAGCAGTACTTC. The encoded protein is CASTASEGGEQYF.

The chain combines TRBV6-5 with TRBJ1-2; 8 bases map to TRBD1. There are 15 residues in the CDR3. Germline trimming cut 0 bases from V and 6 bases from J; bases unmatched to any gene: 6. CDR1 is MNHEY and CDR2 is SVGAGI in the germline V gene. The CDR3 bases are TGTGCCAGCAGTTACTCTGCAGGGGGCGGGAATGGCTACACCTTC. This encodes CASSYSAGGGNGYTF.

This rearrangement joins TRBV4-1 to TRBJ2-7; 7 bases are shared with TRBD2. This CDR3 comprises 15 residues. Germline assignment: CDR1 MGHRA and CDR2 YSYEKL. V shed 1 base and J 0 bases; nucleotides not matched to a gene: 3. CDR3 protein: CASSQGEGPSYEQYF. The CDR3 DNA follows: TGCGCCAGCAGCCAAGGGGAGGGCCCCTCCTACGAGCAGTACTTC.

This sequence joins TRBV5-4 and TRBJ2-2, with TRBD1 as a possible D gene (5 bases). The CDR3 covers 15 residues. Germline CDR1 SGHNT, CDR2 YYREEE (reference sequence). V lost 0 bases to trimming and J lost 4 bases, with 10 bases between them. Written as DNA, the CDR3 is TGTGCCAGCAGCTTGGTAGGGGTGGTCACCGGGGAGCTGTTTTTT. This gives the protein CASSLVGVVTGELFF. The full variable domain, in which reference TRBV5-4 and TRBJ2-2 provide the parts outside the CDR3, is ETGVTQSPTHLIKTRGQQVTLRCSSQSGHNTVSWYQQALGQGPQFIFQYYREEENGRGNFPPRFSGLQFPNYSSELNVNALELDDSALYLCASSLVGVVTGELFFGEGSRLTVL.

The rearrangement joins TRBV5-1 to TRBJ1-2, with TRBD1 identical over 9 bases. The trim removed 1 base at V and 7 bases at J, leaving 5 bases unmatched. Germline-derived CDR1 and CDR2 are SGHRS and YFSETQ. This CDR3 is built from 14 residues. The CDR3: CASSLTGTGLGYTF. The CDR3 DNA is TGCGCCAGCAGCTTGACCGGGACAGGGCTTGGCTACACCTTC.

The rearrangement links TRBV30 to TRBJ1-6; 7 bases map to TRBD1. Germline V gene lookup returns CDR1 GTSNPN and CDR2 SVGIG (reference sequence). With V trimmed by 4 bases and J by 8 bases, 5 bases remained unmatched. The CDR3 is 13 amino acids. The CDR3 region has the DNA TGTGCCTGGAAGGGACAGTTGGATTCACCCCTCCACTTT. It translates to CAWKGQLDSPLHF.

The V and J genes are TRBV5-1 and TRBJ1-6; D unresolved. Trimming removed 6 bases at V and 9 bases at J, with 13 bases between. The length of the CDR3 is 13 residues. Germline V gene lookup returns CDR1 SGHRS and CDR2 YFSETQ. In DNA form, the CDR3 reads TGCGCCAGCACCGGGGATCGGGGTTCACCCCTCCACTTT. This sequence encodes CASTGDRGSPLHF.

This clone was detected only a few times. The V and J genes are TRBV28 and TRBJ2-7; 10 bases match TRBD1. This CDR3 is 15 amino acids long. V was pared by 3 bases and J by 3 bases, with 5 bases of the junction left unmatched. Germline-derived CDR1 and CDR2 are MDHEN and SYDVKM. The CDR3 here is CASSLLRTGGYEQYF. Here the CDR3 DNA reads TGTGCCAGCAGTTTGCTACGGACAGGGGGCTACGAGCAGTACTTC.

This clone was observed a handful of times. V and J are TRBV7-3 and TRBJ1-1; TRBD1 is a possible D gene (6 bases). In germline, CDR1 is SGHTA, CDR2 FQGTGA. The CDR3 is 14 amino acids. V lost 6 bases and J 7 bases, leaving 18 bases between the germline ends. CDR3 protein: CASSLDRHQHEAFF. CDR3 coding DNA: TGTGCCAGCAGTCTTGACAGGCATCAGCATGAAGCTTTCTTT.

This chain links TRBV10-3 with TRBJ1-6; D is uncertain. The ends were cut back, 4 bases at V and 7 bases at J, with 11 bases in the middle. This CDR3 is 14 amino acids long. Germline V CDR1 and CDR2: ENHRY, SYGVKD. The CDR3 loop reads CAISAGRGNSPLHF. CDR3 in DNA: TGTGCCATCAGTGCAGGAAGAGGGAATTCACCCCTCCACTTT.

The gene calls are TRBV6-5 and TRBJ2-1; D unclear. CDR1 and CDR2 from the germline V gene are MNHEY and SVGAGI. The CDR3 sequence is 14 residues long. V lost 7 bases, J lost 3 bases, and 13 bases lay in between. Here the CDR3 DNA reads TGTGCCAGCACCTCGGAGTATATCTACAATGAGCAGTTCTTC. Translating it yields CASTSEYIYNEQFF.

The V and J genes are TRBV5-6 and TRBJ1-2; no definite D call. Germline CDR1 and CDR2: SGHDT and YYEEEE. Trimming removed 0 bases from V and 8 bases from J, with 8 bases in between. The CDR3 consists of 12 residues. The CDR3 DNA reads TGTGCCAGCAGCTTGGAAGTAAACGGCTACACCTTC. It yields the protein CASSLEVNGYTF. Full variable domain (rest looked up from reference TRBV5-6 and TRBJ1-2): DAGVTQSPTHLIKTRGQQVTLRCSPKSGHDTVSWYQQALGQGPQFIFQYYEEEERQRGNFPDRFSGHQFPNYSSELNVNALLLGDSALYLCASSLEVNGYTFGSGTRLTVV.

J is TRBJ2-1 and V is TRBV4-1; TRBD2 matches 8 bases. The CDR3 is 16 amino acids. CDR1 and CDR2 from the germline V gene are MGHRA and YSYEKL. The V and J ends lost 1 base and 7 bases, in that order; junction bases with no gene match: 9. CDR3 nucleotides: TGCGCCAGCAGCCAAGCCCCCCAGACTAGCGTAAATGAGCAGTTCTTC. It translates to CASSQAPQTSVNEQFF.

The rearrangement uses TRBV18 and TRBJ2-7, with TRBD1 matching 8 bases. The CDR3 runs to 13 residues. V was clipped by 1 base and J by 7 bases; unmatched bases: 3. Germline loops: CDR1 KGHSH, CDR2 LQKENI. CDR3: CASSPQGQGEQYF. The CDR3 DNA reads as TGTGCCAGCTCACCACAAGGACAGGGAGAGCAGTACTTC.

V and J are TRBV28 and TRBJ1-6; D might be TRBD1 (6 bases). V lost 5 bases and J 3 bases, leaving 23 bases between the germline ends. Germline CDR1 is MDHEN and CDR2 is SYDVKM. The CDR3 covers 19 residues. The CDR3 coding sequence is TGTGCCAGCAGTGCATCCGCGGGGGCCGGGACGTACTATAATTCACCCCTCCACTTT. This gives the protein CASSASAGAGTYYNSPLHF. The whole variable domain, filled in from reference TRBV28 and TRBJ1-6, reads DVKVTQSSRYLVKRTGEKVFLECVQDMDHENMFWYRQDPGLGLRLIYFSYDVKMKEKGDIPEGYSVSREKKERFSLILESASTNQTSMYLCASSASAGAGTYYNSPLHFGNGTRLTVT.